A few counts support the clone carrying this T cell receptor (beta chain). TCRdb processed the RT-PCR reads anew with MiXCR; each CDR3 protein has one entry. The sample lists 700,000 to 800,000 distinct CDR3 sequences, around 18% occurring once. This entry is derived from a study of response to subunit inactivated influenza vaccine. The starting material was PBMCs from blood, obtained approximately 5 days after vaccination. This TCR was sampled from a man aged 50-59 years who received an inactivated influenza vaccine.

The CDR3 DNA follows: TGTGCCAGCAGCCCAGAGGCGGGGGGACGGGAGACCCAGTACTTC. This encodes CASSPEAGGRETQYF. This chain connects TRBV3-1 to TRBJ2-5; 8 bases are a match to TRBD2. CDR3 length: 15 residues. Germline values: CDR1 LGHDT, CDR2 YNNKEL (reference sequence). Trimming removed 4 bases from V and 5 bases from J; junction bases left unmatched: 9.